This entry lists 17 T cell receptor beta chains sequenced from one sample in a study of early T cells in non-severe SARS-CoV-2 infection. In TCRdb, the 5' RACE reads were re-called with MiXCR into one record per CDR3 protein. The sample lists tens of thousands of distinct CDR3 sequences; around 6% were seen once. Material: whole blood. The receptors stem from an adult who was a healthcare worker with PCR-confirmed SARS-CoV-2 infection or an uninfected control (not recorded which).

The chain is built from TRBV28 and TRBJ2-5; 9 bases line up with TRBD1. V lost 8 bases to trimming and J lost 1 base; unmatched junction nucleotides: 2. Germline CDR1 and CDR2: MDHEN and SYDVKM. This CDR3 has 13 amino acids. CDR3 coding DNA: TGTGCCAGCGGACAGGGGACCCAAGAGACCCAGTACTTC. This codes for CASGQGTQETQYF. The complete variable domain, with remaining parts taken from reference TRBV28 and TRBJ2-5, reads DVKVTQSSRYLVKRTGEKVFLECVQDMDHENMFWYRQDPGLGLRLIYFSYDVKMKEKGDIPEGYSVSREKKERFSLILESASTNQTSMYLCASGQGTQETQYFGPGTRLLVL.

In this sample, this clonotype turned up many times. The chain is built from TRBV2 and TRBJ1-1; D is perhaps TRBD1 (5 bases). The CDR3 is 15 amino acids. CDR1 and CDR2 (germline): SNHLY, FYNNEI. V was pared by 10 bases and J by 4 bases, with 22 bases between. This CDR3 reads CATQGREGISTEAFF. CDR3 DNA sequence: TGTGCCACCCAGGGAAGGGAGGGCATTAGCACTGAAGCTTTCTTT.

This clonotype was seen at least ten times. The V gene is TRBV23-1, the J gene TRBJ2-2, with TRBD1 as a possible D gene (6 bases). TRBV23-1 is known as an ORF, though its function is uncertain. Trimming cost V 9 bases and J 6 bases, with 17 bases left between them. This CDR3 has 14 amino acids. In nucleotides, the CDR3 is TGCGCCAGTTCCTTCAGGGGTTCCGCCGGGGAGCTGTTTTTT. It translates to CASSFRGSAGELFF.

This clonotype showed up just a few times. J is TRBJ2-5 and V is TRBV7-2; maybe TRBD2 (6 bases). Looked up from germline, CDR1 is SGHTA and CDR2 is FQGNSA. Trimming left V 1 base short and J 7 bases short, with 16 bases between. CDR3 length equals 15 residues. As DNA, the CDR3 is TGTGCCAGCAGCTTAGTGAAGGGAGCCGGGGGGACCCAGTACTTC. It is translated as CASSLVKGAGGTQYF. Using reference TRBV7-2 and TRBJ2-5 for the parts outside the CDR3, the full variable domain is GAGVSQSPSNKVTEKGKDVELRCDPISGHTALYWYRQSLGQGLEFLIYFQGNSAPDKSGLPSDRFSAERTGGSVSTLTIQRTQQEDSAVYLCASSLVKGAGGTQYFGPGTRLLVL.

This clonotype was counted ten times or more. V and J are TRBV30 and TRBJ2-2; no clear D. In germline, CDR1 is GTSNPN, CDR2 SVGIG (reference sequence). The CDR3 extends over 10 amino acids. V was cut by 6 bases and J by 3 bases, with 2 bases left in between. This CDR3 is CACHTGELFF. CDR3 in DNA: TGTGCCTGCCACACCGGGGAGCTGTTTTTT.

This clonotype has a count of ten or more. The chain joins TRBV14 to TRBJ1-2, with 9 bases aligning to TRBD1. Unmatched junction bases numbered 12, after V lost 0 bases and J lost 1 base. The germline CDR1 and CDR2 sequences are SGHDN and FVKESK. The CDR3 has 19 residues. CDR3 DNA sequence: TGTGCCAGCAGCCAAGATCTGAGAGACAGGGGGTTTCTTAACTATGGCTACACCTTC. Its translation: CASSQDLRDRGFLNYGYTF.

This clonotype was recorded at least ten times. This chain connects TRBV19 to TRBJ1-2; the D gene is possibly TRBD1 (5 bases). This CDR3 comprises 13 residues. The germline V gene encodes CDR1 LNHDA and CDR2 SQIVND (reference sequence). V gave up 5 bases and J gave up 2 bases, with 9 bases separating them. The CDR3 bases are TGTGCCAGTAGTGTCGGGACCAACTATGGCTACACCTTC. It yields the protein CASSVGTNYGYTF.

This clonotype has a count of ten or more. V usage is TRBV6-1 and J usage is TRBJ2-1; 10 bases map to TRBD2. CDR1 and CDR2 from the germline V gene are MNHNS and SASEGT. Unmatched junction bases numbered 6, after V lost 7 bases and J lost 9 bases. The CDR3 runs 13 residues. The CDR3 DNA follows: TGTGCCAGCATGGCTAGCGGGGGATCTGAGCAGTTCTTC. It codes for CASMASGGSEQFF.

In this sample, this clonotype turned up many times. The chain joins TRBV12-3 or TRBV12-4 to TRBJ1-1; D call uncertain. The V end was cut by 5 bases, the J end by 1 base, with 11 bases between. This CDR3 has 14 amino acids. DNA of the CDR3: TGTGCCAGCAGTCATGGACGGAAGAACACTGAAGCTTTCTTT. Its protein is CASSHGRKNTEAFF.

This clonotype has just a few counts. The V gene is TRBV6-2 or TRBV6-3, the J gene TRBJ2-1; 12 bases line up with TRBD2. The ends lost 1 base at V and 9 bases at J; junction bases unmatched: 7. The length of the CDR3 is 16 residues. Germline assignment: CDR1 MNHEY and CDR2 SVGEGT. The CDR3 here is CASSYLLAGGDFEQFF. CDR3 in DNA: TGTGCCAGCAGTTACTTGCTAGCGGGGGGGGACTTTGAGCAGTTCTTC.

In this sample, this clonotype turned up many times. V is TRBV7-2 and J is TRBJ2-3; 9 nucleotides align to TRBD2. The CDR3 extends over 17 amino acids. Germline trimming cut 0 bases from V and 5 bases from J; bases unmatched to any gene: 9. The V gene's germline CDR1 is SGHTA and CDR2 FQGNSA. The CDR3 is CASSLAFWLAGQDTQYF. The CDR3 DNA reads as TGTGCCAGCAGCTTAGCCTTTTGGCTAGCGGGGCAAGATACGCAGTATTTT.

This clonotype was observed many times. V and J are TRBV12-3 or TRBV12-4 and TRBJ2-5, with D unclear. There are 14 residues in the CDR3. The V end was cut by 5 bases, the J end by 5 bases, with 15 bases between. The CDR3 spells CASSLHSRRETQYF. In DNA, the CDR3 is TGTGCCAGCAGTCTGCATTCGCGGCGGGAGACCCAGTACTTC.

This clonotype was detected ten times or more. V and J are TRBV20-1 and TRBJ1-1, with TRBD1 matching over 7 bases. V was clipped by 2 bases and J by 3 bases; unmatched bases: 6. This CDR3 region has 14 residues. Germline V gene sequence: CDR1 DFQATT, CDR2 SNEGSKA (reference sequence). This CDR3 reads CSARQGGPYTEAFF. The CDR3 DNA reads as TGCAGTGCTAGACAGGGGGGTCCCTACACTGAAGCTTTCTTT.

In its sample, this clonotype was seen a few times. CDR3 DNA: TGTGCCAGCAGTTATAGACACATCACTAGCGGGAGTATATACGAGCAGTACTTC. Translated: CASSYRHITSGSIYEQYF. The chain is built from TRBV6-5 and TRBJ2-7, with TRBD2 identical over 11 bases. Per the germline V gene, CDR1 is MNHEY and CDR2 is SVGAGI. Trimming at V came to 3 bases and at J to 4 bases, leaving 14 bases not matched to a gene. CDR3 size: 18 residues.

Ten or more counts support this clonotype. This sequence joins TRBV18 and TRBJ2-7; 7 nucleotides align to TRBD2. V shed 2 bases and J 2 bases; nucleotides not matched to a gene: 0. The CDR3 loop spans 13 amino acids. Germline values: CDR1 KGHSH, CDR2 LQKENI. The CDR3 here is CASSPGLAYEQYF. The CDR3 DNA reads as TGTGCCAGCTCACCAGGACTAGCCTACGAGCAGTACTTC.

The chain combines TRBV9 with TRBJ2-1; TRBD2 matches at 8 bases. CDR1 is SGDLS and CDR2 is YYNGEE in the germline V gene. CDR3 size: 16 residues. V gave up 2 bases and J gave up 4 bases; unmatched junction bases: 8. The CDR3 DNA follows: TGTGCCAGCAGCGTGTCCCCGGGGGGGCTTTACAATGAGCAGTTCTTC. Translating gives CASSVSPGGLYNEQFF.

This clonotype showed up many times. The V call is TRBV5-1, the J call TRBJ1-1; TRBD1 matches 8 bases. CDR1 and CDR2 from the germline V gene are SGHRS and YFSETQ. The CDR3 loop spans 17 amino acids. V dropped 0 bases and J dropped 4; count of bases not matched to a gene: 11. The CDR3 bases are TGCGCCAGCAGCTTGGCCTGGACAGGGTTTGGTGGCACTGAAGCTTTCTTT. It encodes CASSLAWTGFGGTEAFF.